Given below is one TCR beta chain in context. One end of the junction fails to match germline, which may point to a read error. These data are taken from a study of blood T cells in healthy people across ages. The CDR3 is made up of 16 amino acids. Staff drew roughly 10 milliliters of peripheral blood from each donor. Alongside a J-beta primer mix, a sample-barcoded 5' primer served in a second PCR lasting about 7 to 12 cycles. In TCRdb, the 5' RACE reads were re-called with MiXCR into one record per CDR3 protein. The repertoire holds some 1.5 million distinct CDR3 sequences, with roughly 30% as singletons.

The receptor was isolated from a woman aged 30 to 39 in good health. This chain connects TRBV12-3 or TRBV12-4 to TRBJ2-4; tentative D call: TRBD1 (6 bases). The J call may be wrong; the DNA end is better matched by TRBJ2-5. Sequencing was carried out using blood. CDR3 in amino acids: CVSSHPSGEGDKTQYF. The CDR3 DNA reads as TGTGTCAGCAGTCACCCGTCAGGGGAAGGGGATAAGACCCAGTACTTC.